Only a few counts were recorded for the clone carrying this T cell receptor beta chain. This entry belongs to a study of T cell changes during pregnancy in multiple sclerosis. The repertoire was sequenced with immunoSEQ multiplex PCR; TCRdb's copy has only in-frame clones and lacks some. Of approximately 34,000 clones in the sample, about 92% were seen once. The sequence came from a female donor with multiple sclerosis, enrolled in a pregnancy study. Specimen: CD4+ T cells from peripheral blood mononuclear cells, collected in the second trimester of pregnancy.

CDR3 coding DNA: TGTGCCAGCAGCGTTTCCGGGACTACCAATGAGCAGTTCTTC. It yields the protein CASSVSGTTNEQFF. The rearrangement uses TRBV7-9 and TRBJ2-1, with TRBD2 identical over 7 bases. The CDR3 contains 14 residues. The germline gives CDR1 SEHNR, CDR2 FQNEAQ (reference sequence). With 5 bases clipped from V and 6 bases from J, the junction kept 7 bases outside the gene matches.